These 20 T cell receptor beta chains were all obtained from the same sample, sequenced in a study of molecular identifiers for immune sequencing clone quantification. TCRdb passed the PCR reads through MiXCR, listing each CDR3 protein once. This table has hundreds of thousands of distinct CDR3 sequences, roughly a quarter appearing once. The sequenced sample was naive CD8+ T cells from blood, with Jurkat cell RNA spiked in. The subset denotes: FACS-sorted CD8+CD4-CCR7+CD45RA+ naive T cells. The receptors derive from a human donor in good health. Some libraries in this study had Jurkat cell RNA spiked in.

This clonotype was recorded many times. V and J are TRBV6-5 and TRBJ2-5; 8 nucleotides match TRBD2. The length of the CDR3 is 15 residues. Germline CDR1 and CDR2: MNHEY and SVGAGI. V shed 4 bases, J shed 1 base, and the junction held 5 bases outside the gene matches. The DNA of the CDR3 is TGTGCCAGCAGTTCTTTAGCGGGGAGCCAAGAGACCCAGTACTTC. This sequence encodes CASSSLAGSQETQYF.

This clonotype was detected once. The rearrangement links TRBV7-8 to TRBJ2-5, with TRBD2 matching 10 bases. J was trimmed by 2 bases and V by 4 bases; bases with no gene match: 4. The CDR3 is 15 residues long. CDR1 is SGHVS and CDR2 is FQNEAQ in the germline V gene. The CDR3, as DNA: TGTGCCAGCAGCTATAGCGGGGGGTTGCAAGAGACCCAGTACTTC. Translated: CASSYSGGLQETQYF. Looking up the rest from reference TRBV7-8 and TRBJ2-5 gives the full variable domain: GAGVSQSPRYKVAKRGQDVALRCDPISGHVSLFWYQQALGQGPEFLTYFQNEAQLDKSGLPSDRFFAERPEGSVSTLKIQRTQQEDSAVYLCASSYSGGLQETQYFGPGTRLLVL.

This clonotype was detected ten times or more. This chain links TRBV30 with TRBJ2-3; 9 bases line up with TRBD2. This CDR3 comprises 15 residues. Germline V lookup: CDR1 GTSNPN, CDR2 SVGIG (reference sequence). J lost 3 bases, V lost 1 base, and 5 bases had no gene match. The CDR3 DNA reads as TGTGCCTGGAGTGGGACTAGCGTTAAAACAGATACGCAGTATTTT. It codes for CAWSGTSVKTDTQYF.

The V and J genes are TRBV9 and TRBJ1-1; D is possibly TRBD1 (5 bases). The CDR3 covers 14 residues. Germline CDR1 and CDR2: SGDLS and YYNGEE. V lost 5 bases and J 4 bases, leaving 15 bases between the germline ends. The CDR3 nucleotides read TGTGCCAGCAGGGAACTGACAGAGAGCACTGAAGCTTTCTTT. It specifies CASRELTESTEAFF.

At least ten counts were recorded for this clonotype. CDR3 nucleotides: TGCAGTGCTAGAGACCGGCGGGGGGGGCGGGCAGATACGCAGTATTTT. It is translated as CSARDRRGGRADTQYF. This chain uses TRBV20-1 with TRBJ2-3; TRBD2 aligns across 9 bases. V gave up 0 bases and J gave up 4 bases; unmatched junction bases: 8. The CDR3 is 16 residues long. Germline V gene sequence: CDR1 DFQATT, CDR2 SNEGSKA (reference sequence).

This clonotype has more than one count but fewer than ten. V usage is TRBV29-1 and J usage is TRBJ2-7, with 10 bases lining up with TRBD2. V gave up 4 bases and J gave up 5 bases; unmatched junction bases: 11. CDR1 SQVTM and CDR2 ANQGSEA come from the germline V gene. This CDR3 is built from 15 residues. CDR3 coding DNA: TGCAGCGTTGTCTCCCTAGCGGGAGAATACCACGAGCAGTACTTC. Its translation is CSVVSLAGEYHEQYF.

This rearrangement joins TRBV6-2 or TRBV6-3 to TRBJ2-3; 7 bases are a match to TRBD2. Germline CDR1 MNHEY, CDR2 SVGEGT. The CDR3 totals 15 residues. The ends lost 6 bases at V and 2 bases at J; junction bases unmatched: 8. This CDR3 reads CASRQLAYTTDTQYF. The CDR3 nucleotides read TGTGCCAGCAGACAACTAGCGTATACCACAGATACGCAGTATTTT.

This clonotype has a handful of counts. The rearrangement joins TRBV4-3 to TRBJ1-1; D not certain. The V gene's germline CDR1 is LGHNA and CDR2 YSLEER. Trimming took 1 base from V and 0 from J, leaving 24 bases between them. The CDR3 has 20 amino acids. This CDR3 reads CASSQVPGGPEVPMNTEAFF. CDR3 coding DNA: TGCGCCAGCAGCCAAGTCCCCGGTGGTCCCGAAGTCCCTATGAACACTGAAGCTTTCTTT.

This clonotype has only a few counts. The rearrangement links TRBV19 to TRBJ1-5; no firm D call. There are 13 residues in the CDR3. Germline-derived CDR1 and CDR2 are LNHDA and SQIVND (reference sequence). V lost 7 bases to trimming and J lost 0 bases, with 7 bases between them. CDR3 coding DNA: TGTGCCAGTACCCAATATAGCAATCAGCCCCAGCATTTT. This encodes CASTQYSNQPQHF.

Ten or more counts support this clonotype. CDR3 sequence: CASSLIAGVQPDTQYF. The CDR3, as DNA: TGTGCCAGCAGTTTAATTGCCGGAGTCCAGCCAGATACGCAGTATTTT. The chain links TRBV28 to TRBJ2-3, with no clear D. This CDR3 spans 16 amino acids. Germline CDR1 reads MDHEN; CDR2 reads SYDVKM. V lost 2 bases to trimming and J lost 4 bases, with 16 bases between them.

This clonotype occurred many times. The V and J genes are TRBV29-1 and TRBJ2-7; D is undetermined. Germline-derived CDR1 and CDR2 are SQVTM and ANQGSEA. The CDR3 contains 16 residues. Between the trimmed V and J ends, which lost 0 bases and 4 bases, there was a span of 19 bases. DNA of the CDR3: TGCAGCGTTGAAGATCGATCCCGGGCCCCAAAGTACGAGCAGTACTTC. It translates to CSVEDRSRAPKYEQYF.

The CDR3 here is CASNNLLAGGTDTQYF. CDR3 in DNA: TGTGCCAGCAACAACCTTCTAGCGGGAGGTACAGATACGCAGTATTTT. This rearrangement joins TRBV27 to TRBJ2-3; 11 bases map to TRBD2. The CDR3 covers 16 residues. Germline CDR1 reads MNHEY; CDR2 reads SMNVEV (reference sequence). Losses at the gene ends were 7 bases for V and 3 bases for J; bases not matched to a gene: 9.

The chain recombines TRBV3-1 with TRBJ2-7; 10 bases fit TRBD1. V was pared by 4 bases and J by 4 bases, with 13 bases of the junction left unmatched. The CDR3 is 17 amino acids. Germline values: CDR1 LGHDT, CDR2 YNNKEL (reference sequence). CDR3 in DNA: TGTGCCAGCAGCCCGAAACCCCGCGGACAGGGGGTTTACGAGCAGTACTTC. It yields the protein CASSPKPRGQGVYEQYF.

This clonotype was recorded at least ten times. This chain connects TRBV14 to TRBJ2-6; tentative D call: TRBD2 (5 bases). The CDR3 totals 16 residues. V was pared by 11 bases and J by 0 bases, with 17 bases between. Germline V lookup: CDR1 SGHDN, CDR2 FVKESK. The CDR3 DNA reads as TGTGCCGTCCGGGGTCCCGGAAGCTCTGGGGCCAACGTCCTGACTTTC. Protein sequence: CAVRGPGSSGANVLTF. Full variable domain (remainder filled in from reference TRBV14 and TRBJ2-6): EAGVTQFPSHSVIEKGQTVTLRCDPISGHDNLYWYRRVMGKEIKFLLHFVKESKQDESGMPNNRFLAERTGGTYSTLKVQPAELEDSGVYFCAVRGPGSSGANVLTFGAGSRLTVL.

This clonotype was observed a handful of times. The chain recombines TRBV24-1 with TRBJ2-2; TRBD1 matches 8 bases. Trimming took 2 bases from V and 5 from J; bases not matched to a gene: 12. The CDR3 consists of 18 residues. CDR1 and CDR2 (germline): KGHDR, SFDVKD. The CDR3 sequence: CATSDSKGQGALTGELFF. CDR3 DNA sequence: TGTGCCACCAGTGATTCAAAGGGGCAGGGGGCTTTAACCGGGGAGCTGTTTTTT.

In regard to this clonotype: Germline is not matched at one junction end, which may reflect a read error. The chain joins TRBV13 to TRBJ2-3; D tentatively fits TRBD1 or TRBD2 (6 bases each). Germline values: CDR1 PRHDT, CDR2 FYEKMQ (reference sequence). The CDR3 runs to 18 residues. CDR3 residues: CAISPGLTFLGHTDTQYF. The CDR3 DNA follows: TGTGCCATCAGCCCCGGACTAACATTCCTGGGACACACAGATACGCAGTATTTT.

About this clonotype: Being one base from a much bigger clone, this may be a read error. V and J are TRBV6-6 and TRBJ1-3; D uncertain. The CDR3 sequence is 15 residues long. The germline CDR1 and CDR2 sequences are MNHNY and SVGAGI (reference sequence). The CDR3 is CAGSYIGRSGNTIYF. CDR3 coding DNA: TGTGCCGGCAGTTATATCGGCCGGTCTGGAAACACCATATATTTT.

For the CDR3, the DNA is TGTGCCAGCAGTTACCCCCGACAGGGATCTGGGGCCAACGTCCTGACTTTC. Translated, it gives CASSYPRQGSGANVLTF. J is TRBJ2-6 and V is TRBV6-2 or TRBV6-3; 7 positions agree with TRBD1. Germline-derived CDR1 and CDR2 are MNHEY and SVGEGT. After removal of 2 bases from V and 1 base from J, the junction contained 5 bases not matched to a gene. The CDR3 runs 17 residues.

This clonotype appeared a few times. The chain links TRBV27 to TRBJ2-3, with 7 positions matching TRBD1. The length of the CDR3 is 17 residues. CDR1 is MNHEY and CDR2 is SMNVEV in the germline V gene (reference sequence). The junction had 11 bases not matched to a gene; V was cut back by 3 bases and J by 2 bases. The CDR3: CASSFRRTGPDTDTQYF. The DNA of the CDR3 is TGTGCCAGCAGTTTTAGGAGGACAGGACCCGACACAGATACGCAGTATTTT.

With regard to this clonotype: A read error is possible here, since a much larger clone lies one base away. The chain couples TRBV7-6 to TRBJ2-7; D is possibly TRBD1 (6 bases). CDR3 length equals 16 residues. Germline CDR1 and CDR2: SGHVS and FNYEAQ. CDR3 in amino acids: CASSTTTGYKPYELYF. In DNA, the CDR3 is TGTGCCAGCAGCACCACCACAGGGTACAAGCCCTACGAGCTGTACTTC.